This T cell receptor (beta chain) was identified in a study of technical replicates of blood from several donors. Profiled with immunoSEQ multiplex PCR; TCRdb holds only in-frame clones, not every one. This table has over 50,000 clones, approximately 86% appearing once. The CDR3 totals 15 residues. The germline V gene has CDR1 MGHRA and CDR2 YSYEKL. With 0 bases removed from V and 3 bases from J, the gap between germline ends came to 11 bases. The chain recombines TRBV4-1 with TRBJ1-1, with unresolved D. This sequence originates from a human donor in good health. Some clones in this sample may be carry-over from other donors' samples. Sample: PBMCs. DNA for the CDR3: TGCGCCAGCAGCCAAGATTTCCCCTTTTACACTGAAGCTTTCTTT. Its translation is CASSQDFPFYTEAFF.